This T cell receptor beta chain came from a study of blood T cell repertoires in COVID-19. Some clones are missing from TCRdb's copy, which holds only in-frame ones; the method was immunoSEQ multiplex PCR. The table records some 140,000 clones, 65% to 90% of them present only once. This CDR3 is built from 14 residues. Trimming took 8 bases from V and 7 from J, leaving 15 bases between them. The V gene's germline CDR1 is SEHNR and CDR2 FQNEAQ (reference sequence). The sequenced material came from peripheral blood. The chain links TRBV7-9 to TRBJ1-6, with a weak D call TRBD1 (6 bases). The TCR sequence derives from a woman aged 60-70 years with COVID-19, enrolled during active disease. The CDR3 loop is CASGNRAPNSPLHF. The CDR3 nucleotides read TGTGCCAGCGGAAACAGGGCGCCAAATTCACCCCTCCACTTT.